This TCR beta chain is drawn from a study of Ad26.COV2.S vaccination and SARS-CoV-2 variants. Treatment: over 15 received Ad26.COV2.S at low or high dose, single or two shots; about 5 received placebo; per-sample allocation not given. Vaccine and placebo recipients were sampled on day 63 after the first injection. TCRdb's copy holds only in-frame clones and misses some; the assay was immunoSEQ multiplex PCR. This table has some 340,000 clones, about 86% appearing once. The receptor comes from a person aged 18-60 years who received the Ad26.COV2.S COVID-19 vaccine or a placebo. The sample in question was peripheral blood, obtained in a trial of Ad26.COV2.S vaccine versus placebo.

The CDR3 DNA reads TGCGCCAGCAGCTTGGTTGGGAGCAGGGGCACTGAAGCTTTCTTT. Residues: CASSLVGSRGTEAFF. This chain joins TRBV5-1 and TRBJ1-1; D perhaps matches TRBD1 (6 bases). Trimming stripped 0 bases from V and 4 bases from J, with 13 bases between. CDR3 length: 15 residues. Germline lookup yields CDR1 SGHRS and CDR2 YFSETQ.